This T cell receptor (beta chain) was found in a study of spatial heterogeneity in lung cancer. Study results and caveats: Counts that tracked tumor mutation counts were those of expanded intratumoral alpha and beta TCRs. Beta chains had an estimated 13% coverage of tumor T cells, and alpha chains had around 7%.

This clonotype counts as large. The target antigen is unknown. One entry per CDR3 protein, called by TCRdb with MiXCR from the 5' RACE reads. The data show about 740 distinct CDR3 sequences, around two fifths seen once. This sample's time point: sample taken at primary tumor resection. Whole RNA obtained from tumor, nontumor lung or frozen PBMC underwent sequencing without sorting. Trimming cost V 0 bases and J 9 bases, with 12 bases left between them. Germline V gene data show CDR1 as LGHNA and CDR2 as YNFKEQ. This CDR3 comprises 14 residues. Source: lung tumor tissue, taken at surgery. The TCR originated in a male donor with early-stage non-small cell lung cancer. The J gene is TRBJ2-1, the V gene TRBV4-2; a weak D match, TRBD1 (6 bases). The DNA of the CDR3 is TGTGCCAGCAGCCAAGAGAACAGGGAAGGTGAGCAGTTCTTC. Translating gives CASSQENREGEQFF.